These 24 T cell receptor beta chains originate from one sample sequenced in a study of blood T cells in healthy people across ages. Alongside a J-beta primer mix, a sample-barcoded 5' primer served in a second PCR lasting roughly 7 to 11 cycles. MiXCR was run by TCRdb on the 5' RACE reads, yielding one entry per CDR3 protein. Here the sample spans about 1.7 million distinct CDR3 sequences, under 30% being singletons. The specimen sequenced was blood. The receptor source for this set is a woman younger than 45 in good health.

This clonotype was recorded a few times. As DNA, the CDR3 is TGTGCCAGCAAGGAAGACACTACCTACGAGCAGTACTTC. Its protein is CASKEDTTYEQYF. The chain carries TRBV2 and TRBJ2-7; D ambiguous. The CDR3 sequence is 13 residues long. CDR1 is SNHLY and CDR2 is FYNNEI in the germline V gene. V was trimmed by 7 bases and J by 2 bases, leaving 12 bases between them.

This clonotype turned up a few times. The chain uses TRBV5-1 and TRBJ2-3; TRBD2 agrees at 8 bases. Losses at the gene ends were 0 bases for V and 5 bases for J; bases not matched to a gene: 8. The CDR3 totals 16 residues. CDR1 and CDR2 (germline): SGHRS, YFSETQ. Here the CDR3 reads CASSLDRGGAGDTQYF. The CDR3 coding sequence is TGCGCCAGCAGCTTGGATCGGGGGGGCGCCGGAGATACGCAGTATTTT.

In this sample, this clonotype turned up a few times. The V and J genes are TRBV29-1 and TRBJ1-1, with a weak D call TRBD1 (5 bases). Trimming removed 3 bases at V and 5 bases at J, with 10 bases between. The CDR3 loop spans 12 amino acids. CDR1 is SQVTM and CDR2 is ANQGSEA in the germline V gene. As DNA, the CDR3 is TGCAGCGTTGAGTCCGGGGCGACTGAAGCTTTCTTT. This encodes CSVESGATEAFF.

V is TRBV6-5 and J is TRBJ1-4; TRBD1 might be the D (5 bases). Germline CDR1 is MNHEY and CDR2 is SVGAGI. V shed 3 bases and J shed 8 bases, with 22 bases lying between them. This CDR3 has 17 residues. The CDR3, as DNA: TGTGCCAGCAGTTATTCTACCTTCGAGGGGCGCGGAGAAAAACTGTTTTTT. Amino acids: CASSYSTFEGRGEKLFF.

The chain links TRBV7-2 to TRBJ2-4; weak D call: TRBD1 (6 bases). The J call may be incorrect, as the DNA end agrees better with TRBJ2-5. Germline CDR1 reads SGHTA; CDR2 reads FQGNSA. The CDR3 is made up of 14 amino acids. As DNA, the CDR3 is TGTGCCAGCAGCTTAGGGGGGCAGTGGGAGACCCAGTACTTC. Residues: CASSLGGQWETQYF.

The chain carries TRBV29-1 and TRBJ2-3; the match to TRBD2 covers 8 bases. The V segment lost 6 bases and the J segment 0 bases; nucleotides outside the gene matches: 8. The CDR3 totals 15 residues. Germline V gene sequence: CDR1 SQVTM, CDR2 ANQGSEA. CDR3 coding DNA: TGCAGCGTCCCGGGGGGGGTCACTAGCACAGATACGCAGTATTTT. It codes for CSVPGGVTSTDTQYF.

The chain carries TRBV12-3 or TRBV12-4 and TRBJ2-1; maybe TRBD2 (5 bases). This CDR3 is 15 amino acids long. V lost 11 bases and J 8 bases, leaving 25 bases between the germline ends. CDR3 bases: TGTGCCGGCACCCTACTAGGTTGGGGATCGGATGAGCAGTTCTTC. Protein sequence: CAGTLLGWGSDEQFF.

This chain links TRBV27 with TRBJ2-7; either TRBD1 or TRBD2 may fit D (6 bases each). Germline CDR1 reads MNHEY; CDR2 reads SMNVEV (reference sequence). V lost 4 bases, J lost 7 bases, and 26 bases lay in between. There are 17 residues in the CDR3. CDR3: CASSSSRRGVGGVEQYF. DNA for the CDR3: TGTGCCAGCAGTTCCTCCCGGAGGGGGGTCGGTGGGGTGGAGCAGTACTTC.

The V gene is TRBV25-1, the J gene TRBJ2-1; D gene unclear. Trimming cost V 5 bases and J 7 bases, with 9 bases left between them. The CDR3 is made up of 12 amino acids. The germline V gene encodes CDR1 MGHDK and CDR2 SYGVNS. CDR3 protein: CASSPWENEQFF. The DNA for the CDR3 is TGTGCCAGCAGTCCGTGGGAAAATGAGCAGTTCTTC.

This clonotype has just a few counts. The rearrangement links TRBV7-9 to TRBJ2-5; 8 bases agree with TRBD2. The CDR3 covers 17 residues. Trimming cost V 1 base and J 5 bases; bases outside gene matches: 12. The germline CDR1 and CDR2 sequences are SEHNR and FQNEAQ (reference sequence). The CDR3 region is CASSLEGPQLAGETQYF. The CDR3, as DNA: TGTGCCAGCAGCTTAGAGGGGCCACAGCTAGCGGGTGAGACCCAGTACTTC. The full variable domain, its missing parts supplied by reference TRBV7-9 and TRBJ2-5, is DTGVSQNPRHKITKRGQNVTFRCDPISEHNRLYWYRQTLGQGPEFLTYFQNEAQLEKSRLLSDRFSAERPKGSFSTLEIQRTEQGDSAMYLCASSLEGPQLAGETQYFGPGTRLLVL.

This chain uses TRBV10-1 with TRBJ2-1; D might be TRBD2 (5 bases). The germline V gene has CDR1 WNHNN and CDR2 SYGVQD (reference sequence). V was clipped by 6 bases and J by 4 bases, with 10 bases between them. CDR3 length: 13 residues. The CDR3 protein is CASREVRYNEQFF. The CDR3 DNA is TGCGCCAGCAGGGAGGTCAGGTACAATGAGCAGTTCTTC.

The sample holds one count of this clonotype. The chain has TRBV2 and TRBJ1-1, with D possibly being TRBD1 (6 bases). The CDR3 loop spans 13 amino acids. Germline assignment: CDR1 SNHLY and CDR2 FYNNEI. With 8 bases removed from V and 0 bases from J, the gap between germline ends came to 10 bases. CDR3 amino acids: CASQRTVNTEAFF. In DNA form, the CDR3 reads TGTGCCAGCCAAAGGACAGTGAACACTGAAGCTTTCTTT.

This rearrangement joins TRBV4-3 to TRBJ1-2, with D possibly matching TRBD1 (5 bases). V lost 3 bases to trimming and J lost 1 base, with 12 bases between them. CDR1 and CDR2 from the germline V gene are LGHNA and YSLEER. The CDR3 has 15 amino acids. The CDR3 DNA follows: TGCGCCAGCAGCCAGCAGGGAACCCTTAACTATGGCTACACCTTC. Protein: CASSQQGTLNYGYTF.

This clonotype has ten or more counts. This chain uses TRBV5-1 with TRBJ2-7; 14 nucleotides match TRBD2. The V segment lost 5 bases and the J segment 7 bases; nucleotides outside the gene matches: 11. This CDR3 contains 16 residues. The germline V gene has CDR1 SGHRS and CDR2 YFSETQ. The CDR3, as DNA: TGCGCCAGCAGAGAACCGGGACTAGCGGGAGAAGGTGAGCAGTACTTC. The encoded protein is CASREPGLAGEGEQYF.

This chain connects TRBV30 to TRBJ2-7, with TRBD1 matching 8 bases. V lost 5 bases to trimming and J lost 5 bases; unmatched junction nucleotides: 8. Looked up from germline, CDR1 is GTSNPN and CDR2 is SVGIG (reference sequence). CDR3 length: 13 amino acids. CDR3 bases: TGTGCCTGGTCACAGGGGGTTCCCCACGAGCAGTACTTC. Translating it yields CAWSQGVPHEQYF.

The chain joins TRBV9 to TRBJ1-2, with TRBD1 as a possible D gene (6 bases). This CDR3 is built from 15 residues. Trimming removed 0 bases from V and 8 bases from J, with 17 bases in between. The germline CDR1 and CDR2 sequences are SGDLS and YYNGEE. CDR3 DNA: TGTGCCAGCAGCGTAGAAGGGGCAGGGGAAGGGGGCTACACCTTC. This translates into CASSVEGAGEGGYTF.

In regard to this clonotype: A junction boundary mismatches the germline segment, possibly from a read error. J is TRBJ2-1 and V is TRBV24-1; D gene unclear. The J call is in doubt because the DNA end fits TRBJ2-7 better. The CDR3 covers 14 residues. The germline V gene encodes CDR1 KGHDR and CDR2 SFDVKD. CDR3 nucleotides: TGCGCCACCAGTGGACGTAGCTCCTACAATGAGCAGTACTTC. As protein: CATSGRSSYNEQYF.

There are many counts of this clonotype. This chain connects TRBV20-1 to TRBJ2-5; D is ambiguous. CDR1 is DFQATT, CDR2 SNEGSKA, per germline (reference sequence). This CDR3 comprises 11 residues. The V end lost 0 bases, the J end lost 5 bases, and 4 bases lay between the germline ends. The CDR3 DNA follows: TGCAGTGCTAGAGATATGGAGACCCAGTACTTC. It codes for CSARDMETQYF.

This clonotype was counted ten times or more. Here the CDR3 reads CASSTGRTIVNIQYF. The CDR3 bases are TGCGCCAGCAGTACGGGCAGGACGATTGTAAACATTCAGTACTTC. The chain has TRBV5-1 and TRBJ2-4; no clear D. CDR3 length: 15 residues. V gave up 5 bases and J gave up 6 bases, with 18 bases separating them. The V gene's germline CDR1 is SGHRS and CDR2 YFSETQ.

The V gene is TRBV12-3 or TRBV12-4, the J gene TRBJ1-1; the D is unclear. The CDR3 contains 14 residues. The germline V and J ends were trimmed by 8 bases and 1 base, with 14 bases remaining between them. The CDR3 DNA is TGTGCCAGCTATCACGACCGGGGGAACACTGAAGCTTTCTTT. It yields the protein CASYHDRGNTEAFF.

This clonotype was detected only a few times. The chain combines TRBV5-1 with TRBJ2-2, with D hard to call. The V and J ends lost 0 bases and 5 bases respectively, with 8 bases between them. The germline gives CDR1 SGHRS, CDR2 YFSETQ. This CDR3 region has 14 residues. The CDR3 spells CASSLGGRTGELFF. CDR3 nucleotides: TGCGCCAGCAGCTTGGGTGGGCGAACCGGGGAGCTGTTTTTT. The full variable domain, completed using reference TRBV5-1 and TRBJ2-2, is KAGVTQTPRYLIKTRGQQVTLSCSPISGHRSVSWYQQTPGQGLQFLFEYFSETQRNKGNFPGRFSGRQFSNSRSEMNVSTLELGDSALYLCASSLGGRTGELFFGEGSRLTVL.

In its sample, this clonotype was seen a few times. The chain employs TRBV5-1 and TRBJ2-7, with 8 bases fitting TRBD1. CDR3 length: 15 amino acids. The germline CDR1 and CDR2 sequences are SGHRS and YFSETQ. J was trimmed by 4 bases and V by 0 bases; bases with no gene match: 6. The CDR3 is CASSLGQGPPYEQYF. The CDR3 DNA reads TGCGCCAGCAGCTTGGGACAGGGGCCTCCATACGAGCAGTACTTC.

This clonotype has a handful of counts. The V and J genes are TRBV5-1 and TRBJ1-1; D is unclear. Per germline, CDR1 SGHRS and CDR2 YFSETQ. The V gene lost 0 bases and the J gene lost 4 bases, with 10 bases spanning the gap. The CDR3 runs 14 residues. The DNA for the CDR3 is TGCGCCAGCAGCTTGGACAGTTTCGGCACTGAAGCTTTCTTT. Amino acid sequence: CASSLDSFGTEAFF. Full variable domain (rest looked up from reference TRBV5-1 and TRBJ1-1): KAGVTQTPRYLIKTRGQQVTLSCSPISGHRSVSWYQQTPGQGLQFLFEYFSETQRNKGNFPGRFSGRQFSNSRSEMNVSTLELGDSALYLCASSLDSFGTEAFFGQGTRLTVV.

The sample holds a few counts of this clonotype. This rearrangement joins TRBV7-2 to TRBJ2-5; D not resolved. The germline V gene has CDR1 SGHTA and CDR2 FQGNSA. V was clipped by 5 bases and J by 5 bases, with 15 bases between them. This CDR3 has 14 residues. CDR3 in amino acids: CASSQSPARETQYF. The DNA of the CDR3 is TGTGCCAGCAGCCAAAGTCCAGCCCGGGAGACCCAGTACTTC.